This T cell receptor (beta chain) derives from a study of CD8+ T cells in alopecia areata. This clone was recorded a few times. Its antigen is unidentified. Regarding treatment: oral pan-JAK inhibitor, 5-10 mg twice daily. With V trimmed by 7 bases and J by 6 bases, 13 bases remained unmatched. The CDR3 consists of 15 residues. CDR1 and CDR2 (germline): MNHNY, SVGAGI (reference sequence). Extracted RNA was reverse transcribed into cDNA, the sequencing template. Assay used: immunoSEQ multiplex PCR; TCRdb lists only in-frame clones, some missing. The sample has about 210,000 clones, more than 45% seen once. General study findings and limits: For lesional scalp, especially alopecia totalis/universalis, clonality was higher than in normal scalp. Given one nonresponder, whether baseline CD8+ expansion relates to response remains uncertain.

This TCR came from a human donor with alopecia areata. Sequenced here: CD4+ T cells sorted from blood, sampled at week 4, from a patient treated with tofacitinib. V and J are TRBV6-6 and TRBJ2-7, with 9 bases fitting TRBD2. CDR3 nucleotide sequence: TGTGCCAGCATGGTACCCGGGACTAGCTCCCTCGAGCAGTACTTC. Translating gives CASMVPGTSSLEQYF.